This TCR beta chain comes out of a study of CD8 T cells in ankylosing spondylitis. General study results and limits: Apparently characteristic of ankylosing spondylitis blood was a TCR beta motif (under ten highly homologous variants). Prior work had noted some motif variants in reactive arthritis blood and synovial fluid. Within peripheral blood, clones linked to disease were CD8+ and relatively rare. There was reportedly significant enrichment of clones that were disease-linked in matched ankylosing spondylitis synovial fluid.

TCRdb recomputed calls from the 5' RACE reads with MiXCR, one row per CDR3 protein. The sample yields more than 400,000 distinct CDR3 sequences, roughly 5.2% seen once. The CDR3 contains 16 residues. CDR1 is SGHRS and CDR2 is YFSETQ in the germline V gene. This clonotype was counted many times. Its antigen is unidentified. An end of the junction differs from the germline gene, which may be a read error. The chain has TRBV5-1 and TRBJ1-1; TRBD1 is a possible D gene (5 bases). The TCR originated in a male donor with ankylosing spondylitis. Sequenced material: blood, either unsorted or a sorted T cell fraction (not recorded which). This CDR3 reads CASSLSFGRVNTEAFF. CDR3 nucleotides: TGCGCCAGCAGCTTGAGTTTCGGCAGGGTGAATACTGAAGCTTTCTTT.